The clone carrying this T cell receptor (beta chain) occurred a few times. The entry originates in a study of T-cell reconstitution after alpha-beta-depleted transplantation in children. TCRbeta library preparation incorporated unique molecular identifiers. In TCRdb, the PCR reads were re-called with MiXCR into one record per CDR3 protein. The sample includes about 400,000 distinct CDR3 sequences, roughly 20% of them seen just once. CDR1 and CDR2 (germline): LGHNT, FRNRAP. The ends lost 4 bases at V and 7 bases at J; junction bases unmatched: 9. The CDR3 length is 16 residues. Sample: PBMCs from the stem cell graft donor, taken from the stem cell graft. The chain couples TRBV12-5 to TRBJ2-1; 11 bases fit TRBD1. The clonotype comes from a human donor who donated a stem cell graft to a child with acute myeloid leukemia. CDR3 sequence reads: CASGWGGQGVGNEQFF. For the CDR3, the DNA is TGTGCTAGTGGTTGGGGGGGACAGGGGGTAGGTAATGAGCAGTTCTTC.